Here is one T cell receptor beta chain with its context. Its antigen has not been determined. No per-base quality is available; no much larger clone lies one base away. V was cut back by 4 bases and J by 3 bases, leaving a gap of 23 bases between them. Counted from cysteine to phenylalanine, this CDR3 has 17 amino acids. This entry keeps only the CDR3 DNA: 51 bases, framed from base 1. As encoded in the germline V gene, CDR1 is SGHDT while CDR2 is YYEEEE. The sample's time point label is to be understood as: baseline before first vaccination. Vaccinee samples came from UK trials COV001 and COV002, including a single-blind randomized controlled phase 2/3 trial of AZD1222 (ChAdOx1 nCoV-19) in healthy adults. For TCRbeta chain sequencing, PBMC samples were collected from trial participants at day 0 and at day 28 after the second dose. The CDR3 regions of human TCRbeta chains were analyzed by immunosequencing. As for the original processing: TCRs in the repertoires were compared against a reference library of SARS-CoV-2-specific TCRs that had been generated with the MIRA antigen-specificity platform. Breadth was defined as the fraction of unique TCRs that were SARS-CoV-2-associated. Depth was defined as the fraction of total T cells that were SARS-CoV-2-associated. Using the MIRA data, each spike-specific TCR was mapped to the spike region that the TCR reacts to and placed in a CD4 or CD8 class. Log10-transformed breadth and depth values were compared by one-way ANOVA with Sidak's multiple comparisons tests. Held by TCRdb, this immuneACCESS table contains in-frame sequences only and omits some clones. Under half of the omission traces to an unresolved V gene where checked; the cause of the rest is unknown. V and J calls and clone size come straight from that table; D and trimming were deduced from the DNA. The sample table holds 99,000 or so clones, of which about 87% were seen once. The ten largest account for more than 8% of the sample.

This specimen comes from a study of T cell responses to AZD1222 COVID-19 vaccine listed by TCRdb under 2021. The study in broad terms: AZD1222 recipients with second doses at about 4 weeks or about 12 weeks were pooled, because spike-specific TCR depth and breadth did not differ between schedules. A total of 233 trial participants underwent TCR sequencing, of whom about 210 had received two doses of AZD1222 and about 25 had received two doses of the MenACWY control vaccine. Trial participants were enrolled into age subgroups of 18-55, 56-69 and 70-plus years, which contained about 160, 30 and 59 TCR-sequenced participants, respectively. Broader findings and caveats from the paper: The 56-69-year group was small, and its depth increase did not reach significance, likely because of low power. The vaccine-associated CD4 TCRs covered the entire spike protein, and the dominant responses fell in regions 160-218 and 743-854. Nearly half of unique spike-specific TCRs reportedly recognized epitopes outside regions mutated in the B.1.351 and B.1.1.7 variants. After two AZD1222 doses, spike-specific TCR breadth and depth were significantly higher than at day 0 and than in MenACWY recipients. Only a handful of AZD1222 recipients were SARS-CoV-2 seropositive at baseline, limiting conclusions about previously exposed vaccinees. No day 14 peak-response samples were available, so repertoires were characterized only after the peak T cell response. Most participants were white British and females outnumbered males, and the authors suggested that clonal diversity may have been underestimated.

This clonotype originated in an adult in good health. Recombination joined TRBV5-6 with TRBJ2-7; the best D guess is TRBD2, with 6 bases matching. The starting material was peripheral blood, obtained on day 0 of AZD1222 vaccination. The CDR3 corresponds to CASSVPSRARRVYEQYF. The base sequence is TGTGCCAGCAGCGTGCCATCCAGAGCACGGAGGGTCTACGAGCAGTACTTC. The variable domain in full, with residues beyond the CDR3 obtained from the reference TRBV5-6 and TRBJ2-7 genes, is DAGVTQSPTHLIKTRGQQVTLRCSPKSGHDTVSWYQQALGQGPQFIFQYYEEEERQRGNFPDRFSGHQFPNYSSELNVNALLLGDSALYLCASSVPSRARRVYEQYFGPGTRLTVT.